One and the same sample provided the 8 T cell receptor beta chains below, sequenced in a study of PD-L1 blockade in urothelial cancer. Assay used: immunoSEQ multiplex PCR; TCRdb lists only in-frame clones, some missing. This sample has some 66,000 clones, with about 90% found just once. Time point denoted: pretreatment peripheral blood. The material sequenced was PBMCs, taken around atezolizumab (anti-PD-L1) treatment. These receptor sequences come from a man aged 60 to 69 with urothelial cancer.

The chain is built from TRBV19 and TRBJ1-3, with D possibly being TRBD1 (6 bases). This CDR3 has 15 residues. Germline CDR1 and CDR2: LNHDA and SQIVND (reference sequence). Trimming removed 5 bases from V and 3 bases from J, with 14 bases in between. The CDR3 DNA reads TGTGCCAGTAGTCCCTTAGGGGGAGATGGAAACACCATATATTTT. Its protein is CASSPLGGDGNTIYF. Filled out from reference TRBV19 and TRBJ1-3, the complete variable domain reads DGGITQSPKYLFRKEGQNVTLSCEQNLNHDAMYWYRQDPGQGLRLIYYSQIVNDFQKGDIAEGYSVSREKKESFPLTVTSAQKNPTAFYLCASSPLGGDGNTIYFGEGSWLTVV.

This clone has just one count. The rearrangement links TRBV28 to TRBJ1-5; maybe TRBD1 (5 bases). The CDR3 runs to 15 residues. Germline CDR1 and CDR2: MDHEN and SYDVKM. With 7 bases removed from V and 4 bases from J, the gap between germline ends came to 17 bases. CDR3: CASNPQGAGNQPQHF. The CDR3 region has the DNA TGTGCCAGCAACCCTCAAGGGGCCGGAAATCAGCCCCAGCATTTT. The variable domain in full, with the rest retrieved from reference TRBV28 and TRBJ1-5, is DVKVTQSSRYLVKRTGEKVFLECVQDMDHENMFWYRQDPGLGLRLIYFSYDVKMKEKGDIPEGYSVSREKKERFSLILESASTNQTSMYLCASNPQGAGNQPQHFGDGTRLSIL.

Only one count was recorded for this clone. The CDR3 DNA follows: TGTGCCAGCAGCTTATATGGCCGCGGGAGCAATCAGCCCCAGCATTTT. As protein: CASSLYGRGSNQPQHF. J is TRBJ1-5 and V is TRBV7-9; D remains unclear. Trimming pared 2 bases from V and 1 base from J, leaving 12 bases between. This CDR3 has 16 amino acids. Germline V lookup: CDR1 SEHNR, CDR2 FQNEAQ (reference sequence).

The chain links TRBV7-2 to TRBJ1-2, with D hard to call. Germline CDR1 and CDR2: SGHTA and FQGNSA. CDR3 length equals 15 residues. Deletions cut 2 bases from V and 4 bases from J, with 14 bases between. The CDR3 coding sequence is TGTGCCAGCAGCTTAAACGGGGATAAGGGCTATGGCTACACCTTC. It yields the protein CASSLNGDKGYGYTF.

This clone turned up a few times. V and J are TRBV5-4 and TRBJ2-7, with 9 bases matching TRBD1. This CDR3 is built from 12 residues. Unmatched junction bases numbered 7, after V lost 3 bases and J lost 12 bases. Per the germline V gene, CDR1 is SGHNT and CDR2 is YYREEE (reference sequence). CDR3 amino acids: CASSYPTGGLYF. The CDR3 DNA is TGTGCCAGCAGCTACCCGACAGGGGGTTTGTACTTC.

The V and J genes are TRBV15 and TRBJ1-6; the D is unclear. With 0 bases removed from V and 3 bases from J, the gap between germline ends came to 12 bases. CDR1 LNHNV and CDR2 YYDKDF come from the germline V gene (reference sequence). The CDR3 consists of 17 residues. The CDR3 bases are TGTGCCACCAGCAGAGATCCTGCGGTCGTCTATAATTCACCCCTCCACTTT. This translates into CATSRDPAVVYNSPLHF.

This chain links TRBV6-1 with TRBJ1-2, with D possibly TRBD1 on 6 matching bases. The CDR3 runs 15 residues. V gave up 5 bases and J gave up 4 bases, with 17 bases separating them. Per the germline V gene, CDR1 is MNHNS and CDR2 is SASEGT. CDR3 sequence reads: CASSPLGGGAYGYTF. CDR3 nucleotides: TGTGCCAGCAGTCCCCTCGGTGGGGGGGCCTATGGCTACACCTTC.

This clone has a handful of counts. The chain employs TRBV19 and TRBJ1-5; 9 bases match TRBD1. The CDR3 loop spans 13 amino acids. Germline assignment: CDR1 LNHDA and CDR2 SQIVND (reference sequence). Trimming cost V 8 bases and J 2 bases; bases outside gene matches: 1. The CDR3 sequence: CASRDRGNQPQHF. DNA for the CDR3: TGTGCCAGTCGGGACAGGGGCAATCAGCCCCAGCATTTT. Drawing the rest from reference TRBV19 and TRBJ1-5, the complete variable domain is DGGITQSPKYLFRKEGQNVTLSCEQNLNHDAMYWYRQDPGQGLRLIYYSQIVNDFQKGDIAEGYSVSREKKESFPLTVTSAQKNPTAFYLCASRDRGNQPQHFGDGTRLSIL.